This section outlines one T cell receptor (beta chain) sequence together with its context. Source study methods: Estimation of nucleated cell counts relied on the amplification of reference gene primers. TCRdb's table, derived via immunoSEQ multiplex PCR, lists solely in-frame clones and lacks some. The V and J calls and clone size come from that table; D and trimming were worked out from the DNA. Of 310,000 or so clones listed, 80% to 90% are singletons. CDR1 is GTSNPN, CDR2 SVGIG, per germline (reference sequence). This CDR3 comprises 15 residues. Trimming removed 4 bases from V and 6 bases from J; junction bases left unmatched: 10. The data belong to a study of blood T cell repertoires in COVID-19. As for the study in general: COVID-19 samples, acute and convalescent, were from the United States, Italy and Spain. In each case, the material was cDNA or gDNA derived from T cells, B-cell-depleted T cells, or PBMCs.

Input material: peripheral blood. This TCR came from a man aged 18 to 30 who had recovered from COVID-19. The chain carries TRBV30 and TRBJ2-3; 10 bases fit TRBD2. The chain's CDR3 is CAWTDLAGVVDTQYF. DNA for the CDR3: TGTGCCTGGACGGACCTAGCGGGGGTTGTGGATACGCAGTATTTT.